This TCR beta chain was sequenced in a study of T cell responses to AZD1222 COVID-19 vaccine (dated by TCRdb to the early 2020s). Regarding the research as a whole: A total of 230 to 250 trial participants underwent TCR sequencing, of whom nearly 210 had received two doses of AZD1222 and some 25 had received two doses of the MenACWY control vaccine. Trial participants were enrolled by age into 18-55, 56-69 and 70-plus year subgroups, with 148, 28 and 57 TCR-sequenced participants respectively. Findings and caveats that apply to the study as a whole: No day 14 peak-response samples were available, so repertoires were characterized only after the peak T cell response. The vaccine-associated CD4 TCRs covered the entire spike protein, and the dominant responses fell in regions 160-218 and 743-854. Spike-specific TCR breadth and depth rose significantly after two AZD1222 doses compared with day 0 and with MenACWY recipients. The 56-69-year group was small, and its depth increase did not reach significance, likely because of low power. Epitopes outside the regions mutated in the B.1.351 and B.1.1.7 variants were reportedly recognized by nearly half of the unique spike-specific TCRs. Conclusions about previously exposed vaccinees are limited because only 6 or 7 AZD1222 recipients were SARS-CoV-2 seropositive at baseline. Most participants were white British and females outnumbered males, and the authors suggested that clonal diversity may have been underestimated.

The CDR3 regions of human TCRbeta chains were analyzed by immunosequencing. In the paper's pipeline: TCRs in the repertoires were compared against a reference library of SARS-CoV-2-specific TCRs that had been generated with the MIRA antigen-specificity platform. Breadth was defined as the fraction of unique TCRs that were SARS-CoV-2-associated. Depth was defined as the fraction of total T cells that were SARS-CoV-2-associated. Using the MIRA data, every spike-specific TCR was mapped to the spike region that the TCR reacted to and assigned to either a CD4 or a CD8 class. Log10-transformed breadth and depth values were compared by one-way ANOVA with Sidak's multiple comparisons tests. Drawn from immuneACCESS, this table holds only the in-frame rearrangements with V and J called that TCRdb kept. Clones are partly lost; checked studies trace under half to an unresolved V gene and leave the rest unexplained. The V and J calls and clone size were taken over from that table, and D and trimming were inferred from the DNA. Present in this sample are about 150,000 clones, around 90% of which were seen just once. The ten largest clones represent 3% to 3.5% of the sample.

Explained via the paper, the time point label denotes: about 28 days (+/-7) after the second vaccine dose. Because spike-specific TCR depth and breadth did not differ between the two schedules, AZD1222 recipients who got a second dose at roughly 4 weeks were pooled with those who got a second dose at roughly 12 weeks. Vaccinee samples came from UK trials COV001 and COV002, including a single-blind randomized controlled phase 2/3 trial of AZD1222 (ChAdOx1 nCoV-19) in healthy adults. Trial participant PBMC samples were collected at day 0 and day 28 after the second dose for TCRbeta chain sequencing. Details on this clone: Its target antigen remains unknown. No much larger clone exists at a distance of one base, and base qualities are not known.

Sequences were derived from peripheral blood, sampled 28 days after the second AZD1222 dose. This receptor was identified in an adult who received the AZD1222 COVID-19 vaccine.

The nucleotide sequence reads TGTGCCAGCAGTGTAGGGAGACTAGAGCAGTTCTTC. It codes for CASSVGRLEQFF. The rearrangement combines TRBV2 with TRBJ2-1, with TRBD2 tentatively as D gene (5 bases match). Per the germline V gene, SNHLY is the CDR1 and FYNNEI is the CDR2. V is pared back by 4 bases and J by 10 bases, with 11 bases lying between the germline termini. From the cysteine through the phenylalanine, the CDR3 covers 12 amino acids. Only the CDR3 region is kept as DNA, spanning 36 bases read in frame from base 1.